Listed below are T cell receptor beta chains from one sample, sequenced in a study of T-cell reconstitution after alpha-beta-depleted transplantation in children. Each CDR3 protein gets one entry after TCRdb re-called the PCR reads with MiXCR. The sample has roughly 150,000 distinct CDR3 sequences, 11% seen once. Specimen: PBMCs, collected before TCRalphabeta/CD19-depleted stem cell transplant. The receptors here all came from a boy between 2 and 10 years old with acute myeloid leukemia, due to receive a stem cell transplant. Both conserved end residues are part of each CDR3. D genes are given only for firm matches. Size values are once, few and many counts, or a class for expanded clones, and some rows have none.

13	many	TRBV28	TRBJ2-4	NA	TGTGCCAGCAGTACTGTTTCCAAAAACATTCAGTACTTC	CASSTVSKNIQYF
14	few	TRBV5-4	TRBJ2-3	TRBD2	TGTGCCAGCAGTAAAGCGGGGCCTACAGATACGCAGTATTTT	CASSKAGPTDTQYF
14	many	TRBV5-1	TRBJ2-5	NA	TGCGCCAGCAGCTTCCGGGGGAACCAAGAGACCCAGTACTTC	CASSFRGNQETQYF
15	many	TRBV28	TRBJ2-7	TRBD1	TGTGCCAGCAGGGGAGGGACAGGGGTCTCCTACGAGCAGTACTTC	CASRGGTGVSYEQYF
15	many	TRBV7-8	TRBJ2-7	TRBD2	TGTGCCAGCAGTCCTCTAGCGGGAGAGGGCTACGAGCAGTACTTC	CASSPLAGEGYEQYF
13	many	TRBV5-1	TRBJ2-5	NA	TGCGCCAGTTCCCAGGGGGGCCAAGAGACCCAGTACTTC	CASSQGGQETQYF
14	many	TRBV5-1	TRBJ2-1	NA	TGCGCCAGCATGCGTCAAAATAACTACAATGAGCAGTTCTTC	CASMRQNNYNEQFF
13	few	TRBV11-2	TRBJ2-1	NA	TGTGCCAGCAGCTTTGGACGGATCGGTGAGCAGTTCTTC	CASSFGRIGEQFF
16	many	TRBV18	TRBJ2-3	NA	TGTGCCAGCTCACAGGAAAGGGGATTCGGTACAGATACGCAGTATTTT	CASSQERGFGTDTQYF
15	many	TRBV20-1	TRBJ2-5	TRBD2	TGCAGTGCGACCGCGCTAGCGGGGGGGAAAGAGACCCAGTACTTC	CSATALAGGKETQYF
15	many	TRBV2	TRBJ1-6	NA	TGTGCCAGCCGCATGACCCGCGCCGAAAATTCACCCCTCCACTTT	CASRMTRAENSPLHF
13	many	TRBV24-1	TRBJ2-3	TRBD1	TGTGCCACCCGGCAGGGGGCCTCAGATACGCAGTATTTT	CATRQGASDTQYF
16	many	TRBV5-6	TRBJ2-7	NA	TGTGCCAGCAGTATGACGGGCCGGACGGCAACCTACGAGCAGTACTTC	CASSMTGRTATYEQYF
15	many	TRBV7-7	TRBJ2-5	TRBD1	TGTGCCAGCAGCCCCGGACTCAGGGGGCCAGAGACCCAGTACTTC	CASSPGLRGPETQYF
18	many	TRBV6-2/TRBV6-3	TRBJ2-5	TRBD2	TGTGCCAGCAGTCCCAGACTAGCGGGGGGTACTAACCAAGAGACCCATTACTTC	CASSPRLAGGTNQETHYF
14	many	TRBV2	TRBJ2-7	NA	TGTGCCAGCAGTGAGGCCGGGAGAAGGGACGAGCAGTACTTC	CASSEAGRRDEQYF
17	many	TRBV20-1	TRBJ1-1	TRBD1	TGCAGTGCTAGAGATTACCCGGACAGGGGGCGTCAAACTGAAGCTTTCTTT	CSARDYPDRGRQTEAFF
15	NA	TRBV20-1	TRBJ1-5	NA	TGCTGTGCTAGAGTCCTCCGATATAGCAATCAGCCCCAGCATTTT	CCARVLRYSNQPQHF
16	many	TRBV7-2	TRBJ2-1	TRBD2	TGTGCCAGCAGCTTAGGCCCCGGGACTAGCGGGGGGTCGTGGTTCTTC	CASSLGPGTSGGSWFF
14	many	TRBV4-1	TRBJ1-1	NA	TGCGCCAGCAGCCAAGTACAGGGGAACACTGAAGCTTTCTTT	CASSQVQGNTEAFF
17	many	TRBV6-5	TRBJ2-7	NA	TGTGCCAGCAGTTTATTCCGTCGCTTTCGGAACCCCTACGAGCAGTACTTC	CASSLFRRFRNPYEQYF
16	NA	TRBV4-1	TRBJ2-3	NA	TGCGCCAGCAGCCGCCCCGACAGGACTAGCACAGATACGCAGTATTTT	CASSRPDRTSTDTQYF
12	many	TRBV5-1	TRBJ2-5	NA	TGCGCCAGCGCGCGTCCAGAAGAGACCCAGTACTTC	CASARPEETQYF
15	many	TRBV27	TRBJ1-6	NA	TGTGCCAGCAGACTCATGGGGGGCCCTAATTCACCCCTCCACTTT	CASRLMGGPNSPLHF
17	many	TRBV28	TRBJ2-3	TRBD2	TGTGCCAGCAGTTTCGTACTAGCGGCCTCTGCCACGTATACGCAGTATTTT	CASSFVLAASATYTQYF
15	many	TRBV3-1	TRBJ1-3	NA	TGTGCCAGCAGCCAAGACAGCCTCGGTGGAAACACCATATATTTT	CASSQDSLGGNTIYF
17	few	TRBV19	TRBJ2-2	NA	TGTGCCAGTAGACTGAATCCGGGACTTACGAAACCGGTCGAGCTGTTTTTT	CASRLNPGLTKPVELFF
13	many	TRBV12-3/TRBV12-4	TRBJ1-1	TRBD1	TGTGCCAGCAGCGACAGGGTCGGCACTGAAGCTTTCTTT	CASSDRVGTEAFF
19	many	TRBV6-5	TRBJ2-1	NA	TGTGCCAGCAGTTACTCCCCGGACAGCCAGTCCCTCATGTACAATGAGCAGTTCTTC	CASSYSPDSQSLMYNEQFF
15	many	TRBV28	TRBJ2-7	TRBD1	TGTGCCAGCAGTTCGGACCGGGACAGGGGGTACGAGCAGTACTTC	CASSSDRDRGYEQYF
14	many	TRBV27	TRBJ2-7	TRBD2	TGTGCCAGCAGTTTAACTAGCGTCTCCTACGAGCAGTACTTC	CASSLTSVSYEQYF
13	few	TRBV14	TRBJ2-1	TRBD2	TGTGCCAGCAGCGCCCGGGGGGGGGATGAGCAGTTCTTC	CASSARGGDEQFF
14	many	TRBV28	TRBJ2-7	TRBD2	TGTGCCAGCAGTCCGTCGGGGGGGGGCTACGAGCAGTACTTC	CASSPSGGGYEQYF